This TCR beta chain was captured in a study of T cell clonality in common variable immunodeficiency. The study, taken as a whole, reports: Common variable immunodeficiency TCR beta sequences reportedly had fewer deletions and N-nucleotide insertions.

Ten or more counts support this clone. Its cognate antigen is unknown. The read ends 3 residues shy of where the CDR3 ends; the end is completed using the germline J gene. Assay used: immunoSEQ multiplex PCR; TCRdb lists only in-frame clones, some missing. In total the sample includes approximately 17,000 clones, none of them seen once. Per the germline V gene, CDR1 is SEHNR and CDR2 is FQNEAQ (reference sequence). V lost 5 bases, J lost 2 bases, and 4 bases stayed unmatched. This CDR3 comprises 14 residues. The TCR sequence derives from a human donor with common variable immunodeficiency. The specimen was peripheral blood mononuclear cells. V and J are TRBV7-9 and TRBJ2-7, with TRBD2 matching over 9 bases. This CDR3 is CASSKAGGTYEQYF. The CDR3 DNA, read in part, is TGTGCCAGCAGCAAAGCGGGAGGAACCTACGAG.